This entry features one T cell receptor beta chain sequence. Its antigen has not been determined. The sample holds no much larger clone one base away, and base qualities are not on file. The sample originates from a study of cytomegalovirus exposure and HLA in healthy donors listed by TCRdb under 2017. With regard to the full study: According to an earlier analysis of a few hundred of the donors, 200 million or so T cells yielded 100 million or so unique TCR beta sequences and 276 Gb of sequence data. Among the approximately 430 genotyped donors, roughly 80% belonged to the genetic ancestry cluster associated with self-reported Caucasian donors. The number of typed donors differed by locus: roughly 620-640 for A, B, C, DRB1 and DQB1; 500 to 550 for DQA1; approximately 610 for DPA1; and around 470 for DPB1. About 310 gigabases of sequencing data and 70 million to 100 million unique TCR sequences were included in an early release covering about 700 HLA-typed donors. A later genetic analysis took genome-wide SNP genotypes for about 60% of the roughly 670 donors and used that subset as a discovery cohort. The study aimed to test whether signatures of past pathogen exposure could be identified by cataloging public T cell receptors. The later analysis used no new phenotypic data to find candidate immune exposures, relying instead on TCR beta sequences and their occurrence across donors. Donor age, sex, ethnicity and CMV serostatus were collected together with the repertoire data. Among roughly 400 genotyped donors of the cohort, an average of approximately 250,000 unique TCR beta nucleotide sequences were sequenced per donor, about a sixth of them non-productive. Every repertoire in the discovery cohort had been generated on one and the same sequencing platform. To study patterns of TCR occurrence, a later analysis re-analyzed previously published TCR beta repertoires from 550 to 800 donors and added high-resolution HLA genotyping. To predict cytomegalovirus infection status, the study brought together high-throughput TCR immunosequencing, statistical association of individual TCRs with disease status, and machine learning. About 5 DR-DQ haplotypes were handled as single units for association and clustering, since linkage in the cohort was strong. The study used immunosequencing to profile the T cell repertoires of several hundred subjects and linked those repertoires to cytomegalovirus serostatus. An earlier analysis of about 620 of the donors applied high-throughput TCR beta sequencing to assess whether each TCR beta V gene segment acted as functional or pseudogenic. Along with the approximately 620-subject first cohort, a separate validation cohort of approximately 110 different subjects was used. HLA typing included class I and class II loci at four-digit resolution.

The trim is 1 base for V and 2 bases for J, with a gap of 10 bases between the germline ends. The CDR3 holds 16 amino acids from the cysteine to the phenylalanine. CDR3 DNA is the only sequence kept; it has 48 bases, read in frame from the first base. In the germline V gene, CDR1 corresponds to SGHRS and CDR2 to YFSETQ. The cohort comprised approximately 700 healthy bone marrow donors. Cohort members were all nominally healthy when sampled, although unrecorded immune exposures were likely present. The donor tested CMV seropositive, placing the donor among the 250 to 350 seropositive members of the cohort. Each donor provided a peripheral blood sample, and peripheral blood mononuclear cells were used for TCR beta sequencing. Genomic DNA was extracted from the blood cell samples with the Qiagen DNeasy Blood Extraction Kit. The library came from the immunoSEQ multiplex PCR assay. The multiplex PCR relied on a mix of 60 forward primers for TCR Vbeta segments and 13 reverse primers for TCR Jbeta segments. The CDR3 region of rearranged TCR beta genes was amplified from genomic DNA by a multiplex PCR assay. Amplified TCR beta libraries were sequenced as 87-base-pair reads on the Illumina HiSeq System. The authors processed their data as follows. Across the 600 to 700 repertoires, a later analysis counted roughly 77 million unique TCR beta chains, roughly 11 million of which were shared by at least two donors. To remove PCR and sequencing errors, raw reads were error-corrected and collapsed into unique sequences using a nearest-neighbor algorithm that merged closely related sequences. V, D and J gene segments were assigned by aligning CDR3 sequences to IMGT reference sequences. For a sequence to be retained, a match of at least six nucleotides to both a V gene segment and a J gene segment was required. Rearrangements were classified as productive when the CDR3 lacked stop codons and remained in frame with V and J, and all other rearrangements were classified as non-productive. Following IMGT convention, CDR3 was defined as the stretch from the second conserved V-encoded cysteine up to the conserved J-encoded phenylalanine. Sequences without an unambiguous match to a single V gene segment were excluded from the earlier analysis of several hundred of the donors. In an earlier analysis of approximately 590 of the donors, a V segment was called functional when productive rearrangements were above 56.7%, and segregating when the standard deviation between donors exceeded 5%. A statistical classification framework was built for diagnosing cytomegalovirus status from the catalog of TCR beta chain sequences. In a later analysis, TCR nucleotide sequences were compared against IMGT/GENE-DB human TR gene sequences so that V and J genes could be assigned. A later analysis assigned CDR3 sequences and most-parsimonious VDJ recombination scenarios with the TCRdist pipeline. In a later analysis, every TCR beta chain was defined by the combination of its CDR3 amino acid sequence and its V-gene family, and reads without a unique V-gene family were dropped. As a way to deal with suspected cross-contamination and a sequencing artifact, a later analysis dropped 450 to 600 nucleotide sequences that were highly shared and had low generation probability. In a later analysis, a clonal expansion index for each public chain was calculated from normalized within-repertoire ranks of inferred template counts. Generation probabilities in a later analysis came from a VDJ recombination model fitted to out-of-frame rearrangements, and those results were checked against IGoR. Hypergeometric tests were used in a later analysis to score TCR-TCR, TCR-HLA and TCR-CMV co-occurrence, with a repertoire-size bias correction applied to the TCR pairs. A later analysis estimated false discovery rates by permuting HLA or CMV assignments 20 times. In a later analysis, co-occurring TCRs were grouped using DBSCAN, with TCRdist sequence similarity added in when clustering inside HLA-allele-positive subsets. Repertoires with fewer than 30,000 or more than 120,000 public chains, plus five repertoires with anomalous nucleotide sharing, were excluded from co-occurrence clustering. TCRdb provides this immuneACCESS table in a form limited to in-frame rearrangements. Some clones are lacking; in checked studies, under half of them reflect an unresolved V gene, and why the rest are absent is not known. Clonal size and the V and J genes are those of that table, whereas D and trimming came from the DNA. The sample has more than 90,000 clones on record, roughly 80% of them singletons. Over 20% of the sample comes from the top ten.

General conclusions and limits of the study: Assigning TCR associations to individual alleles was difficult when HLA alleles, especially DR and DQ, strongly co-occurred. Presence/absence analyses assumed roughly uniform sequencing depth across donors, an assumption that may not hold. Most CMV-associated TCR beta chains appeared to be HLA-restricted in a later analysis, and the HLA associations seemed to be driven largely by CMV exposure. Some 15 rarely observed V segments, including chromosome 9 orphons, were excluded from the earlier analysis of about 600 of the donors because counts were too low. In this cohort, only TCR beta chains were sequenced, and detectable features were limited by the absence of alpha or paired-chain data. In an earlier analysis of over 550 of the donors, most TCR beta V segments were observed in productive rearrangements about 87% or about 30% of the time, broadly matching IMGT annotations. A further reported finding was that TCR beta sequences accurately predicted the HLA-A and HLA-B alleles for most subjects in the first cohort. The study listed 164 TCR beta chains as associated with cytomegalovirus. The authors suggested that the approach could potentially be generalized to other disease states and immunological phenotypes. Immune exposure information for the cohort was limited to CMV serostatus. Correlated functional status among segregating V segments might reflect linkage disequilibrium, but an unknown experimental factor could not be ruled out. In a later analysis, several top co-occurrence clusters were reported to appear linked to parvovirus B19, influenza, CMV and Epstein-Barr virus. Most TCR sequences were seen in very few donors, while some public TCRs were found in many individuals. According to a later genetic analysis, donors in an Asian-associated ancestry cluster had fewer N-insertions in productive TCRs than the approximately 610-donor mean. A group of highly shared sequence variants was considered likely to be a technical artifact of the sequencing pipeline. In a later genetic analysis, a missense DCLRE1C variant was associated with V-gene and J-gene trimming of TCR beta chains, and the association was replicated in an independent cohort. Because HLA typing was missing for some donors at each locus, association tests included only the typed subset. A later analysis found that TCR association rates varied across HLA loci, with DRB1 alleles showing the most associated TCRs and HLA-C alleles the fewest. The classifier was reported to diagnose cytomegalovirus status with high specificity and sensitivity in both the original cohort and the validation cohort. A later analysis found that HLA-associated TCR beta chains were more clonally expanded and had lower generation probabilities than equally common non-associated chains. In vitro tests confirmed that a few of the cytomegalovirus-associated TCR beta chains recognize cytomegalovirus antigens. The 87-base-pair reads could not distinguish some IMGT-functional V segments, including TRBV6-2 and TRBV6-3, so those segments were excluded. Specific HLA alleles were associated with 15,000 to 20,000 TCR beta sequences at a false discovery rate of 0.05 in a later analysis.

The receptor comes from a man between 25 and 39 years old in good health and CMV-seropositive. Input material: PBMCs. This chain joins TRBV5-1 to TRBJ2-6, with the D gene not clear enough to name. The nucleotide sequence reads TGCGCCAGCAGCTTGTATGCAGTGGCTGGGGCCAACGTCCTGACTTTC. This encodes CASSLYAVAGANVLTF.